This T cell receptor (beta chain) was identified during a study of T cell changes during pregnancy in multiple sclerosis. TCRdb keeps only in-frame clones here, not all; method: immunoSEQ multiplex PCR. The top ten clones hold about 0.62% of a sample with 20,000 to 25,000 clones, approximately 90% of them seen once. Trimming removed 6 bases from V and 8 bases from J; junction bases left unmatched: 4. Germline lookup yields CDR1 SGHTA and CDR2 FQGNSA. The CDR3 consists of 12 residues. This clonotype was sampled from a female donor with multiple sclerosis, enrolled in a pregnancy study. The V and J genes are TRBV7-2 and TRBJ1-2; 9 bases match TRBD1. The material was CD4+ T cells from peripheral blood mononuclear cells, obtained in the third trimester of pregnancy. CDR3 amino acids: CASSWTGEGYTF. CDR3 DNA sequence: TGTGCCAGCAGTTGGACAGGGGAGGGCTACACCTTC.